These 4 T cell receptor beta chains were all obtained from the same sample, sequenced in a study of T-cell reconstitution after alpha-beta-depleted transplantation in children. Unique molecular identifiers featured in how the TCRbeta library was prepared. A single record per CDR3 protein comes from TCRdb applying MiXCR to the PCR reads. The sample shows 100,000 to 120,000 distinct CDR3 sequences, 9% to 12% of them seen only once. Sequencing was performed on PBMCs from the stem cell graft donor, taken from the stem cell graft. The receptors here all came from a human donor who donated a stem cell graft to a child with acute lymphoblastic leukemia.

This clonotype was counted only a few times. J is TRBJ2-6 and V is TRBV6-5; unclear D gene. V gave up 2 bases and J gave up 3 bases, with 8 bases separating them. The CDR3 totals 15 residues. Germline CDR1 reads MNHEY; CDR2 reads SVGAGI. CDR3 bases: TGTGCCAGCAGTTACGAGAGGAATGGGGCCAACGTCCTGACTTTC. Translating it yields CASSYERNGANVLTF.

This clonotype was counted at least ten times. This chain connects TRBV20-1 to TRBJ1-3; no definite D call. Trimming stripped 0 bases from V and 1 base from J, with 7 bases between. Germline V CDR1 and CDR2: DFQATT, SNEGSKA (reference sequence). The CDR3 has 14 amino acids. Here the CDR3 reads CSARDKTSGNTIYF. The CDR3 DNA sequence: TGCAGTGCTAGAGACAAGACATCTGGAAACACCATATATTTT.

The table lists this clonotype with many counts. V and J are TRBV25-1 and TRBJ2-5; 11 positions agree with TRBD2. Germline CDR1 reads MGHDK; CDR2 reads SYGVNS. J gave up 4 bases and V 3 bases, and 7 bases lay outside the gene matches. The CDR3 runs to 16 residues. CDR3 protein: CASSDPGLAGAETQYF. As DNA, the CDR3 is TGTGCCAGCAGTGACCCCGGACTAGCGGGCGCAGAGACCCAGTACTTC.

This clonotype was counted many times. CDR3 loop: CASSPPARAQTGELFF. The CDR3 DNA follows: TGTGCCAGCAGCCCCCCGGCGCGGGCGCAAACCGGGGAGCTGTTTTTT. The chain uses TRBV7-2 and TRBJ2-2, with a tentative D call TRBD2 (5 bases). CDR3 length: 16 residues. The V end lost 5 bases, the J end lost 5 bases, and 18 bases lay between the germline ends. The germline V gene has CDR1 SGHTA and CDR2 FQGNSA.